Below, 32 T cell receptor beta chains from the same sample are listed, as sequenced in a study of T cells in Graves' hyperthyroidism and ophthalmopathy. Amplification yielded TCR beta CDR3 regions, with RNA transcripts as the source. The HTBI set primed first-round TCR CDR3 RT-PCR. A single record per CDR3 protein comes from TCRdb applying MiXCR to the multiplex PCR reads. Among hundreds of thousands of distinct CDR3 sequences listed, under 20% were seen once. The sequencing sample was made of blood. The receptors here all came from a woman in her fifties or sixties with Graves' hyperthyroidism that later progressed to Graves' ophthalmopathy.

This clonotype was counted ten times or more. The chain couples TRBV7-8 to TRBJ2-3, with 9 bases identical to TRBD2. After removal of 0 bases from V and 5 bases from J, the junction contained 3 bases not matched to a gene. This CDR3 has 15 amino acids. The V gene's germline CDR1 is SGHVS and CDR2 FQNEAQ. The DNA for the CDR3 is TGTGCCAGCAGCTTAGCGTTGCGGGGGGGAGATACGCAGTATTTT. Translation gives CASSLALRGGDTQYF.

This clonotype has only a few counts. The gene calls are TRBV5-8 and TRBJ2-2, with D possibly TRBD2 on 6 matching bases. Per the germline V gene, CDR1 is SGHTS and CDR2 is YDEGEE. The CDR3 covers 16 residues. Trimming took 4 bases from V and 0 from J, leaving 13 bases between them. CDR3 region: CASSGGASANTGELFF. The CDR3 coding sequence is TGTGCCAGCAGCGGTGGGGCTAGCGCGAACACCGGGGAGCTGTTTTTT.

This clonotype was picked up many times. The genes are TRBV3-1 and TRBJ1-4, with 9 bases aligning to TRBD1. The CDR3 runs 15 residues. Germline loops: CDR1 LGHDT, CDR2 YNNKEL (reference sequence). J lost 3 bases, V lost 3 bases, and 2 bases had no gene match. The CDR3 DNA is TGTGCCAGCAGCCAGGACAGGGGAGCTAATGAAAAACTGTTTTTT. Translation: CASSQDRGANEKLFF.

In regard to this clonotype: Being one base from a much bigger clone, this may be a read error. The chain links TRBV20-1 to TRBJ2-2, with D possibly being TRBD2 (5 bases). V shed 1 base and J shed 4 bases, with 13 bases lying between them. The germline V gene encodes CDR1 DFQATT and CDR2 SNEGSKA (reference sequence). The CDR3 extends over 15 amino acids. The chain's CDR3 is CSARGRWRSTGELFF. DNA for the CDR3: TGCAGTGCTAGAGGTCGGTGGAGGTCCACCGGGGAGCTGTTTTTT.

The chain is built from TRBV10-3 and TRBJ2-2; D unclear. Germline CDR1 and CDR2: ENHRY and SYGVKD. V lost 6 bases to trimming and J lost 1 base, with 9 bases between them. The length of the CDR3 is 14 residues. CDR3 region: CAISRTENTGELFF. CDR3 DNA sequence: TGTGCCATCAGCCGGACGGAGAACACCGGGGAGCTGTTTTTT.

This clonotype was seen a few times. The chain combines TRBV20-1 with TRBJ1-4; D gene unclear. Trimming removed 0 bases from V and 0 bases from J, with 2 bases in between. The CDR3 consists of 13 residues. Per germline, CDR1 DFQATT and CDR2 SNEGSKA (reference sequence). The CDR3, as DNA: TGCAGTGCTAGAGAGTCAACTAATGAAAAACTGTTTTTT. Protein sequence: CSARESTNEKLFF.

The chain carries TRBV7-2 and TRBJ2-7; 10 bases map to TRBD2. V lost 1 base and J lost 6; bases outside the gene matches: 9. Germline V gene lookup returns CDR1 SGHTA and CDR2 FQGNSA. This CDR3 has 16 amino acids. DNA of the CDR3: TGTGCCAGCAGCTTAGGACTAGCGGGCCCACAATTCGAGCAGTACTTC. Its translation: CASSLGLAGPQFEQYF.

The V call is TRBV4-2, the J call TRBJ1-4, with unresolved D. Trimming pared 0 bases from V and 4 bases from J, leaving 9 bases between. Germline V CDR1 and CDR2: LGHNA, YNFKEQ. The CDR3 is 15 amino acids. The CDR3 reads CASSQDPMGNEKLFF. DNA for the CDR3: TGTGCCAGCAGCCAAGATCCTATGGGTAATGAAAAACTGTTTTTT.

V is TRBV28 and J is TRBJ2-7; TRBD2 aligns across 13 bases. Germline V gives CDR1 MDHEN, CDR2 SYDVKM. The CDR3 contains 16 residues. The J segment lost 2 bases and the V segment lost 3 bases, leaving 4 bases of the junction unmatched. As DNA, the CDR3 is TGTGCCAGCAGTTTCCGGACTAGCGGGGGTACCTACGAGCAGTACTTC. The encoded protein is CASSFRTSGGTYEQYF.

About this clonotype: Being one base from a much bigger clone, this may be a read error. This chain uses TRBV27 with TRBJ2-7; 8 bases agree with TRBD1. Per germline, CDR1 MNHEY and CDR2 SMNVEV (reference sequence). The CDR3 length is 14 residues. CDR3 nucleotide sequence: TGTGCCGGCAGTTCAGGACAGGGTTACTACGAGCAGTACTTC. It codes for CAGSSGQGYYEQYF.

DNA for the CDR3: TGTGCCAGCAGCCTATCACTACCGGGACTAGCGGGGGGGCATGATAGTGAGCAGTTCTTC. It is translated as CASSLSLPGLAGGHDSEQFF. The chain joins TRBV6-1 to TRBJ2-1, with 16 positions matching TRBD2. The CDR3 is made up of 20 amino acids. The germline V gene encodes CDR1 MNHNS and CDR2 SASEGT. V trimming: 6 bases; J trimming: 9 bases; junction bases outside the gene matches: 20.

In this sample, this clonotype turned up many times. The gene calls are TRBV18 and TRBJ1-2; D is unresolved. From germline, CDR1 is KGHSH and CDR2 LQKENI. The CDR3 runs to 13 residues. Trimming stripped 1 base from V and 7 bases from J, with 10 bases between. The CDR3 nucleotides are TGTGCCAGCTCACCACTCCCTGGACCTGGCTACACCTTC. Protein sequence: CASSPLPGPGYTF.

This clonotype has ten or more counts. The chain joins TRBV29-1 to TRBJ2-7, with 10 bases identical to TRBD2. The ends lost 1 base at V and 3 bases at J; junction bases unmatched: 3. Germline assignment: CDR1 SQVTM and CDR2 ANQGSEA. The CDR3 covers 14 residues. For the CDR3, the DNA is TGCAGCGTTGAAGGCTTAGCGGGGGGCTACGAGCAGTACTTC. Translating gives CSVEGLAGGYEQYF.

This clonotype was detected many times. The rearrangement uses TRBV18 and TRBJ2-7, with D perhaps matching TRBD1 (6 bases). This CDR3 is built from 14 residues. Germline values: CDR1 KGHSH, CDR2 LQKENI. V lost 1 base and J lost 7, with 14 bases in between. Written as DNA, the CDR3 is TGTGCCAGCTCACCACTCCCGCGGACAGTTGAGCAGTACTTC. As protein: CASSPLPRTVEQYF.

Of note for this clonotype: One junction end disagrees with the germline gene, perhaps due to a read error. This sequence joins TRBV27 and TRBJ1-3; possibly TRBD1 for D (6 bases). Germline CDR1 is MNHEY and CDR2 is SMNVEV (reference sequence). There are 15 residues in the CDR3. The CDR3 DNA follows: TGTGCCAGCAGTTTATTAGGGGGATCTGGACACACCATATATTTT. Protein sequence: CASSLLGGSGHTIYF.

This clonotype was observed once. A read error may account for a junction end that differs from germline. The CDR3 protein is CASSSGASSYNVQFF. The CDR3 DNA reads as TGTGCCAGCAGTTCGGGAGCGAGCTCCTACAATGTGCAGTTCTTC. This rearrangement joins TRBV7-2 to TRBJ2-1; tentatively, D is TRBD2 (6 bases). The germline CDR1 and CDR2 sequences are SGHTA and FQGNSA. This CDR3 has 15 residues.

This clonotype was counted ten times or more. J is TRBJ2-1 and V is TRBV10-3; 12 bases agree with TRBD2. Germline V gives CDR1 ENHRY, CDR2 SYGVKD. Trimming cost V 6 bases and J 9 bases; bases outside gene matches: 15. The CDR3 has 17 amino acids. CDR3 coding DNA: TGTGCCATCAGACCCATCCTAGCGGGGGGGCAAGGGAGTGAGCAGTTCTTC. Amino acid sequence: CAIRPILAGGQGSEQFF.

The chain joins TRBV24-1 to TRBJ1-4; D might be TRBD1 (5 bases). This CDR3 has 13 amino acids. Trimming took 10 bases from V and 4 from J, leaving 12 bases between them. The germline V gene has CDR1 KGHDR and CDR2 SFDVKD. The CDR3, as DNA: TGTGCCACACAGCAGGGAATTAATGAAAAACTGTTTTTT. Translation: CATQQGINEKLFF.

This clonotype was detected ten times or more. The CDR3 DNA follows: TGCGCCAGCAGCCAAGAGACACTCGTCACTGAAGCTTTCTTT. It encodes CASSQETLVTEAFF. The V and J genes are TRBV4-1 and TRBJ1-1; D not resolved. Looked up from germline, CDR1 is MGHRA and CDR2 is YSYEKL. The CDR3 spans 14 residues. V was clipped by 0 bases and J by 4 bases, with 9 bases between them.

The rearrangement links TRBV29-1 to TRBJ2-3, with D perhaps TRBD1 or TRBD2 (5 bases each). The CDR3 runs 15 residues. Germline V gene data show CDR1 as SQVTM and CDR2 as ANQGSEA. Trimming pared 4 bases from V and 1 base from J, leaving 15 bases between. CDR3 loop: CSVGRWGSGTDTQYF. The CDR3 coding sequence is TGCAGCGTTGGAAGATGGGGGTCGGGCACAGATACGCAGTATTTT.

This clonotype came up many times. This chain links TRBV6-1 with TRBJ1-1; 7 bases match TRBD1. In germline, CDR1 is MNHNS, CDR2 SASEGT. After removal of 5 bases from V and 0 bases from J, the junction contained 6 bases not matched to a gene. The CDR3 consists of 15 residues. The CDR3 is CASSYGQVLNTEAFF. For the CDR3, the DNA is TGTGCCAGCAGTTATGGACAGGTTCTGAACACTGAAGCTTTCTTT.

The chain has TRBV29-1 and TRBJ2-5; TRBD2 aligns across 10 bases. Looked up from germline, CDR1 is SQVTM and CDR2 is ANQGSEA. The CDR3 spans 14 residues. The ends lost 8 bases at V and 4 bases at J; junction bases unmatched: 10. CDR3 residues: CSTRTLAGRETQYF. The CDR3 region has the DNA TGCAGCACCCGCACACTAGCGGGAAGAGAGACCCAGTACTTC.

This clonotype was counted ten times or more. The chain is built from TRBV2 and TRBJ2-1, with D possibly being TRBD1 (5 bases). The CDR3 runs to 12 residues. V shed 7 bases and J shed 9 bases, with 13 bases lying between them. The germline CDR1 and CDR2 sequences are SNHLY and FYNNEI. Here the CDR3 reads CASKDNVGEQFF. The CDR3 DNA is TGTGCCAGCAAGGACAACGTTGGTGAGCAGTTCTTC.

The chain couples TRBV5-1 to TRBJ2-5; D remains unclear. The germline V gene has CDR1 SGHRS and CDR2 YFSETQ. V gave up 0 bases and J gave up 1 base, with 16 bases separating them. The CDR3 runs 17 residues. The CDR3 here is CASSLGIEYSFQETQYF. DNA of the CDR3: TGCGCCAGCAGCTTGGGAATTGAATACAGCTTCCAAGAGACCCAGTACTTC.

This clonotype was counted a few times. The chain joins TRBV20-1 to TRBJ2-2; 11 positions agree with TRBD2. The germline CDR1 and CDR2 sequences are DFQATT and SNEGSKA (reference sequence). This CDR3 spans 14 amino acids. After removal of 6 bases from V and 6 bases from J, the junction contained 6 bases not matched to a gene. CDR3 amino acids: CSAVAGGASGELFF. In DNA, the CDR3 is TGCAGTGCAGTAGCGGGGGGGGCGTCCGGGGAGCTGTTTTTT.

This clonotype was counted many times. The chain couples TRBV7-9 to TRBJ2-3, with TRBD2 matching 10 bases. This CDR3 is built from 13 residues. Germline values: CDR1 SEHNR, CDR2 FQNEAQ (reference sequence). V shed 11 bases and J 2 bases; nucleotides not matched to a gene: 4. The CDR3 region has the DNA TGTGCCCAGAGCGGGGGGGTCACAGATACGCAGTATTTT. The encoded protein is CAQSGGVTDTQYF.

There are many counts of this clonotype. V and J are TRBV11-2 and TRBJ2-3; the match to TRBD2 covers 7 bases. CDR3 length: 16 residues. The V and J ends lost 1 base and 0 bases, in that order; junction bases with no gene match: 4. Germline lookup yields CDR1 SGHAT and CDR2 FQNNGV. The CDR3 loop reads CASSLGWRGSTDTQYF. The CDR3 DNA sequence: TGTGCCAGCAGCTTAGGTTGGCGGGGGAGCACAGATACGCAGTATTTT.

There are a few counts of this clonotype. The chain joins TRBV12-5 to TRBJ1-4; D gene ambiguous. Germline CDR1 reads LGHNT; CDR2 reads FRNRAP. The CDR3 spans 14 residues. Trimming cost V 7 bases and J 4 bases, with 13 bases left between them. The CDR3 DNA reads TGTGCTAGTGCCATGGACGGTCTTAATGAAAAACTGTTTTTT. It codes for CASAMDGLNEKLFF.

This chain uses TRBV6-2 or TRBV6-3 with TRBJ1-5; D gene ambiguous. From germline, CDR1 is MNHEY and CDR2 SVGEGT. With 6 bases removed from V and 5 bases from J, the gap between germline ends came to 14 bases. The CDR3 length is 14 residues. CDR3 nucleotides: TGTGCCAGCAGAGTGGCCCCCCGCCATCAGCCCCAGCATTTT. It specifies CASRVAPRHQPQHF.

This clonotype was picked up a small number of times. The chain links TRBV10-3 to TRBJ2-5; 8 positions match TRBD1. The CDR3 contains 14 residues. Germline loops: CDR1 ENHRY, CDR2 SYGVKD. V was pared by 6 bases and J by 3 bases, with 6 bases of the junction left unmatched. The CDR3 loop is CAIRPDRGEETQYF. CDR3 nucleotide sequence: TGTGCCATCAGACCAGACAGGGGCGAAGAGACCCAGTACTTC.

This sequence joins TRBV5-8 and TRBJ2-3; D may be TRBD1 or TRBD2 (6 bases each). The CDR3 extends over 17 amino acids. Germline V gene data show CDR1 as SGHTS and CDR2 as YDEGEE. V was trimmed by 4 bases and J by 3 bases, leaving 21 bases between them. The CDR3 spells CASSPSPGGVFTDTQYF. CDR3 sequence (DNA): TGTGCCAGCAGCCCCTCCCCCGGGGGCGTTTTTACAGATACGCAGTATTTT.

This clonotype has only a few counts. The chain joins TRBV5-1 to TRBJ2-1, with 7 bases that match TRBD1. Per germline, CDR1 SGHRS and CDR2 YFSETQ. The junction had 11 bases not matched to a gene; V was cut back by 4 bases and J by 4 bases. The length of the CDR3 is 16 residues. The CDR3 bases are TGCGCCAGCAGCGGCCATCGGGACAGACTTTACAATGAGCAGTTCTTC. It is translated as CASSGHRDRLYNEQFF.